The source of this T cell receptor (beta chain) is a study of HIV-infected patients and healthy controls. Each CDR3 protein gets one entry after TCRdb re-called the 5' RACE reads with MiXCR. The sample shows tens of thousands of distinct CDR3 sequences, 16% of them seen only once. This clonotype was detected only a few times. The sequenced sample consisted of CD4+ T cells from blood. This TCR was recovered from a human donor in good health.

The CDR3 coding sequence is TGTGCCAGCAGTGAGGCAGGAAATTCACCCCTCCACTTT. Encoded protein: CASSEAGNSPLHF. V is TRBV2 and J is TRBJ1-6, with no clear D. Trimming removed 3 bases from V and 7 bases from J, with 7 bases in between. Germline CDR1 reads SNHLY; CDR2 reads FYNNEI. CDR3 length: 13 amino acids. Full variable domain (outside the CDR3, taken from reference TRBV2 and TRBJ1-6): EPEVTQTPSHQVTQMGQEVILRCVPISNHLYFYWYRQILGQKVEFLVSFYNNEISEKSEIFDDQFSVERPDGSNFTLKIRSTKLEDSAMYFCASSEAGNSPLHFGNGTRLTVT.